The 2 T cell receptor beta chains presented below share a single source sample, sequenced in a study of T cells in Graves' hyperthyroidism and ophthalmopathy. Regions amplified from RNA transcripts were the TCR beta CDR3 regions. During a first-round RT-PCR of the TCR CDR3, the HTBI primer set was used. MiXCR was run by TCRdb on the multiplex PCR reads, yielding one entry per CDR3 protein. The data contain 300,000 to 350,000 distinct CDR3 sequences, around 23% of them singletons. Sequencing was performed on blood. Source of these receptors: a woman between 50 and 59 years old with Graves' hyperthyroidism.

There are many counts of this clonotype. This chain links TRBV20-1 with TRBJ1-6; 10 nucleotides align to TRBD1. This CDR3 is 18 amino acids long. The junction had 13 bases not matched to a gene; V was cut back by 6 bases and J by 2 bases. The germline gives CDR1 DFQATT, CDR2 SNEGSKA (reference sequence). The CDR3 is CSAIVPGQGLTYNSPLHF. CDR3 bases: TGCAGTGCCATCGTCCCGGGACAGGGGTTGACCTATAATTCACCCCTCCACTTT.

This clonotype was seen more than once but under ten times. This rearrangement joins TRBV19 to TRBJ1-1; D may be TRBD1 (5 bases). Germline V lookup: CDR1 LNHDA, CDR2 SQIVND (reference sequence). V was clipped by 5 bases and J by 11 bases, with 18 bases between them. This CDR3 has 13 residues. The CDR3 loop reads CASSYGGSVGAFF. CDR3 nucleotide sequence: TGTGCCAGTAGTTATGGGGGTAGCGTCGGGGCTTTCTTT.